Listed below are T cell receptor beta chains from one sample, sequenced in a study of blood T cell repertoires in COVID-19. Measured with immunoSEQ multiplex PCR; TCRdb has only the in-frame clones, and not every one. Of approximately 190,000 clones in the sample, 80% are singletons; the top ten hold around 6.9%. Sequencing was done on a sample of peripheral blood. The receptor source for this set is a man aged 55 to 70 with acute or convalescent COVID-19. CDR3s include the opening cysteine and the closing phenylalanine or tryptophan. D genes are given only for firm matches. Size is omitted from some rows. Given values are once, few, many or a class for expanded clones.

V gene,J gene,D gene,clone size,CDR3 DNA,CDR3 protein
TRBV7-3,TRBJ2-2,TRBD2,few,TGTGCCAGCAGCTTAACCGGGAGGGGAACCGGGGAGCTGTTTTTT,CASSLTGRGTGELFF
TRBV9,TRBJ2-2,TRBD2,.,TGTGCCAGCAGCGTAGCTACTAGCGAGTATAGCGGGGAGCTGTTTTTT,CASSVATSEYSGELFF
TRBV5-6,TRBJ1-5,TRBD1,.,TGTGCCAGCAGCTTAAACCCAGGGGGAAATCAGCCCCAGCATTTT,CASSLNPGGNQPQHF
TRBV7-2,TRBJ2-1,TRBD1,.,TGTGCCAGCAGCTTAGGACACAGGGGAATTCCGAATGAGCAGTTCTTC,CASSLGHRGIPNEQFF
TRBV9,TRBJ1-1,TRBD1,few,TGTGCCAGCAGCTCAACAGGGGGGCAATTGAACACTGAAGCTTTCTTT,CASSSTGGQLNTEAFF
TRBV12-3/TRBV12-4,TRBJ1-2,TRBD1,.,TGTGCCAGCAGGGACAGGGGCTATGGCTACACCTTC,CASRDRGYGYTF
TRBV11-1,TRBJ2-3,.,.,TGTGCCAGCAGCTTCGTCCCGCGGGAAAAGTATTTT,CASSFVPREKYF
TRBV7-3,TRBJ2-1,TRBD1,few,TGTGCCAGCAGCACGGGACAGGGTTCGAGTGAGCAGTTCTTC,CASSTGQGSSEQFF
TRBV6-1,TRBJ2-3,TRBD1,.,TGTGCCAGCAGTAAAGAAACAGGGGGACTCACAGATACGCAGTATTTT,CASSKETGGLTDTQYF
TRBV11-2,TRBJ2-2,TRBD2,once,TGTGCCAGCAGTTCCCCCCGAGCGGGAGGGGGCGGGGAGCTGTTTTTT,CASSSPRAGGGGELFF
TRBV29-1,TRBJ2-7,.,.,TGCAGCGTTGTGACGGCTAGCTCCTACGAGCAGTACTTC,CSVVTASSYEQYF
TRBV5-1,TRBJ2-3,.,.,TGCGCCAGCAGCCGACTAGGCACAGATACGCAGTATTTT,CASSRLGTDTQYF
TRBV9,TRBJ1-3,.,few,TGTGCCAGCAGCGTAGCCGCGGCACCCTCTGGAAACACCATATATTTT,CASSVAAAPSGNTIYF
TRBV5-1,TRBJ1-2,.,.,TGCGCCAGCAGCCCACGGGGAGGGGGTTCAGATGGCTACACCTTC,CASSPRGGGSDGYTF
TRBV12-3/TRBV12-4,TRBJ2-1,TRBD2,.,TGTGCCAGCAGGGCTAGCGGGGGCCATGAGCAGTTCTTC,CASRASGGHEQFF
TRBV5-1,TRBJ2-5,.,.,TGCGCCAGCAGGGGCCTCCGGCAAGAGACCCAGTACTTC,CASRGLRQETQYF
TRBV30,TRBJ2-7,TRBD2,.,TGTGCCTGGAGTGTAGAGGTAGCGGGAGTGGTCGAGCAGTACTTC,CAWSVEVAGVVEQYF
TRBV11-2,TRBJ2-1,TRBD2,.,TGTGCCAGCAGCCCCCGGACTAGCACTTTTGAGCAGTTCTTC,CASSPRTSTFEQFF
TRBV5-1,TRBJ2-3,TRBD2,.,TGCGCCAGCAGCTTGAGGTCCCTGACTAGCGGGAGAGAGTCGCAGTATTTT,CASSLRSLTSGRESQYF
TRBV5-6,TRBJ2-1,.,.,TGTGCCAGCAGCTTGGATGCAGGGAACCTCAATGAGCAGTTCTTC,CASSLDAGNLNEQFF
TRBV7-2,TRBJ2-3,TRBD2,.,TGTGCCAGCAGCTTAGTCGGGGGGTCGGATACGCAGTATTTT,CASSLVGGSDTQYF
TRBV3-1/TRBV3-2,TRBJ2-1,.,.,TGTGCCAGCAGCCAAGAGCCATTGATTTCTAGGCGGTCGAGCTCCTACAATGAGCAGTTCTTC,CASSQEPLISRRSSSYNEQFF
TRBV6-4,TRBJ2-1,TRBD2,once,TGTGCCAGCAGTAGAGCGGCGGGAGATCGGAGCTACAATGAGCAGTTCTTC,CASSRAAGDRSYNEQFF
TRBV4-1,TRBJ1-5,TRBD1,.,TGCGCCAGCAGCTTACGACAGGGGGCAGATAGCAATCAGCCCCAGCATTTT,CASSLRQGADSNQPQHF
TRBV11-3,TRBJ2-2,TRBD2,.,TGTGCCAGCAGCGCCAGCGGGGGGGCGGTCGGGGAGCTGTTTTTT,CASSASGGAVGELFF
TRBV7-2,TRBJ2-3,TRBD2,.,TGTGCCAGCAGCTTATCGGCGGGGGGAGTAACAGATACGCAGTATTTT,CASSLSAGGVTDTQYF